Below are 27 T cell receptor beta chains sequenced from a single sample in a study of radiotherapy plus CTLA-4 blockade in lung cancer. The data were produced by immunoSEQ multiplex PCR, yet TCRdb's version contains in-frame clones alone and is incomplete. This table has 55,000 to 80,000 clones, approximately 78% appearing once. The source material was peripheral blood, sampled from a patient treated with radiotherapy plus ipilimumab. The receptors originated from a human donor with non-small cell lung cancer who had a complete response to radiotherapy plus ipilimumab.

For this clone: One end of the junction is discordant with germline, which a read error may explain. The gene calls are TRBV7-7 and TRBJ2-5; tentatively, D is TRBD1 (6 bases). Germline V gene lookup returns CDR1 SSHAT and CDR2 FNYEAQ (reference sequence). This CDR3 region has 16 residues. CDR3 DNA: TGTGCTAGCAGCTTATGGGACATTTCAATTCAAGAGACCCAGTACTTC. It codes for CASSLWDISIQETQYF.

The V and J genes are TRBV5-4 and TRBJ1-2; D unclear. The ends were cut back, 4 bases at V and 5 bases at J, with 15 bases in the middle. CDR1 SGHNT and CDR2 YYREEE come from the germline V gene (reference sequence). The CDR3 loop spans 14 amino acids. CDR3 bases: TGTGCCAGCAGCCAACCCAATGCGGGTTATGGCTACACCTTC. Its translation is CASSQPNAGYGYTF.

This clone is medium-sized in the sample. The rearrangement joins TRBV19 to TRBJ1-5; D is ambiguous. The CDR3 is 13 residues long. Germline assignment: CDR1 LNHDA and CDR2 SQIVND (reference sequence). The V end was cut by 5 bases, the J end by 5 bases, with 10 bases between. The CDR3 spells CASSLKLDQPQHF. CDR3 coding DNA: TGTGCCAGTAGTTTAAAGTTGGATCAGCCCCAGCATTTT. The variable domain in full, completed from reference TRBV19 and TRBJ1-5, reads DGGITQSPKYLFRKEGQNVTLSCEQNLNHDAMYWYRQDPGQGLRLIYYSQIVNDFQKGDIAEGYSVSREKKESFPLTVTSAQKNPTAFYLCASSLKLDQPQHFGDGTRLSIL.

This sequence joins TRBV10-3 and TRBJ2-5, with a possible D match to TRBD2 (6 bases). V lost 0 bases and J 2 bases, leaving 10 bases between the germline ends. From germline, CDR1 is ENHRY and CDR2 SYGVKD. The CDR3 loop spans 15 amino acids. DNA of the CDR3: TGTGCCATCAGTGAGTCCGGACTATTACAAGAGACCCAGTACTTC. This translates into CAISESGLLQETQYF.

This clone showed up just once. The gene calls are TRBV15 and TRBJ2-3; a weak D match, TRBD2 (6 bases). Trimming stripped 11 bases from V and 3 bases from J, with 18 bases between. The CDR3 consists of 14 residues. CDR1 and CDR2 from the germline V gene are LNHNV and YYDKDF (reference sequence). Here the CDR3 reads CACQAGIGTDTQYF. CDR3 in DNA: TGTGCCTGCCAGGCGGGGATAGGAACAGATACGCAGTATTTT.

On this clone itself: Other DNA sequences in the sample encode the same CDR3. The chain employs TRBV7-8 and TRBJ1-1, with D possibly being TRBD1 (5 bases). CDR1 and CDR2 from the germline V gene are SGHVS and FQNEAQ. Trimming took off 1 base at V and 3 bases at J, with 9 bases between the two ends. The CDR3 is 14 residues long. The CDR3 region has the DNA TGTGCCAGCAGCTTAGGAATGGGGGACACTGAAGCTTTCTTT. The encoded protein is CASSLGMGDTEAFF.

The chain has TRBV9 and TRBJ1-3, with D maybe TRBD1 (5 bases). The CDR3 totals 14 residues. Germline lookup yields CDR1 SGDLS and CDR2 YYNGEE. Trimming shortened V by 3 bases and J by 2 bases, and 9 bases separated the two germline ends. The CDR3 loop reads CASSGEGPGNTIYF. As DNA, the CDR3 is TGTGCCAGCAGCGGAGAGGGGCCTGGAAACACCATATATTTT. The full variable domain, completed using reference TRBV9 and TRBJ1-3, is DSGVTQTPKHLITATGQRVTLRCSPRSGDLSVYWYQQSLDQGLQFLIQYYNGEERAKGNILERFSAQQFPDLHSELNLSSLELGDSALYFCASSGEGPGNTIYFGEGSWLTVV.

This clone was recorded a few times. This chain connects TRBV5-4 to TRBJ2-1, with D unresolved. This CDR3 is built from 13 residues. Germline lookup yields CDR1 SGHNT and CDR2 YYREEE (reference sequence). V shed 0 bases and J shed 6 bases, with 7 bases lying between them. CDR3 nucleotide sequence: TGTGCCAGCAGCTTGGTCGATGGCAATGAGCAGTTCTTC. Translated, it gives CASSLVDGNEQFF.

The chain uses TRBV30 and TRBJ2-3; no definite D call. CDR1 and CDR2 (germline): GTSNPN, SVGIG (reference sequence). V lost 4 bases to trimming and J lost 4 bases, with 9 bases between them. This CDR3 contains 12 residues. CDR3: CAWTRSPDTQYF. The DNA for the CDR3 is TGTGCCTGGACACGGAGCCCAGATACGCAGTATTTT.

The genes are TRBV19 and TRBJ2-5; the D gene could be TRBD1 or TRBD2 (5 bases each). With the DNA end fitting TRBJ2-7 better, the J assignment may be wrong. Germline V gene lookup returns CDR1 LNHDA and CDR2 SQIVND (reference sequence). This CDR3 comprises 16 residues. This CDR3 is CASSIRDGQGVYEQYF. The CDR3 nucleotides are TGTGCCAGTAGTATAAGAGACGGGCAGGGAGTCTACGAGCAGTACTTC.

The V and J genes are TRBV4-1 and TRBJ2-7; D is perhaps TRBD1 (7 bases). The CDR3 runs 15 residues. The germline V gene encodes CDR1 MGHRA and CDR2 YSYEKL. V lost 5 bases and J 0 bases, leaving 14 bases between the germline ends. The CDR3 sequence: CASSNSGGSSYEQYF. The CDR3 coding sequence is TGCGCCAGCAGCAACTCAGGGGGGAGCTCCTACGAGCAGTACTTC.

Only a few counts were recorded for this clone. The chain couples TRBV7-8 to TRBJ2-2; D may be TRBD2 (6 bases). The V and J ends lost 2 bases and 5 bases respectively, with 12 bases between them. The length of the CDR3 is 15 residues. Germline assignment: CDR1 SGHVS and CDR2 FQNEAQ. This CDR3 is CASSLLDRGTGELFF. The CDR3 DNA reads TGTGCCAGCAGCTTATTGGACCGGGGGACCGGGGAGCTGTTTTTT.

The gene calls are TRBV30 and TRBJ1-2, with a tentative D call TRBD1 (5 bases). CDR1 GTSNPN and CDR2 SVGIG come from the germline V gene (reference sequence). V dropped 4 bases and J dropped 4 bases, with 16 bases sitting between them. CDR3 size: 14 residues. The DNA for the CDR3 is TGTGCCTGGACAGGGACTAGGGTTGGCTATGGCTACACCTTC. Its protein product is CAWTGTRVGYGYTF.

This clone turned up a few times. The CDR3 protein is CASSPPTGTGNTIYF. The CDR3 DNA reads TGCGCCAGCAGCCCCCCGACAGGGACTGGAAACACCATATATTTT. The J gene is TRBJ1-3, the V gene TRBV4-1, with 7 bases identical to TRBD1. Trimming at V came to 4 bases and at J to 2 bases, leaving 5 bases not matched to a gene. Per the germline V gene, CDR1 is MGHRA and CDR2 is YSYEKL. The CDR3 totals 15 residues.

This rearrangement joins TRBV7-9 to TRBJ1-4; 10 positions agree with TRBD1. The ends lost 1 base at V and 7 bases at J; junction bases unmatched: 6. Germline-derived CDR1 and CDR2 are SEHNR and FQNEAQ (reference sequence). The CDR3 is 16 residues long. The CDR3 coding sequence is TGTGCCAGCAGCTTAGGAGGCCGGGACAGGGGTGAAAAACTGTTTTTT. It translates to CASSLGGRDRGEKLFF.

The chain couples TRBV12-5 to TRBJ1-5, with 8 bases matching TRBD1. V trimming: 6 bases; J trimming: 0 bases; junction bases outside the gene matches: 10. The CDR3 sequence is 17 residues long. Germline V lookup: CDR1 LGHNT, CDR2 FRNRAP. The CDR3 protein is CASGAGGQVLSNQPQHF. In nucleotides, the CDR3 is TGTGCTAGTGGGGCCGGGGGACAGGTCCTTAGCAATCAGCCCCAGCATTTT.

The CDR3 nucleotides are TGTGCCAGCAGGGGAGGGACCCCCAGCACTGAAGCTTTCTTT. Protein product: CASRGGTPSTEAFF. The V gene is TRBV6-5, the J gene TRBJ1-1; D may be TRBD1 (5 bases). The CDR3 covers 14 residues. Trimming pared 6 bases from V and 4 bases from J, leaving 15 bases between. Germline V gene data show CDR1 as MNHEY and CDR2 as SVGAGI.

CDR3 in DNA: TGTGCCAGCAGCTTGGCTGGTGGACAGGCCTTACTAGCCAAAAACATTCAGTACTTC. It codes for CASSLAGGQALLAKNIQYF. The V call is TRBV5-5, the J call TRBJ2-4, with TRBD1 matching over 7 bases. CDR3 length equals 19 residues. Germline trimming cut 0 bases from V and 0 bases from J; bases unmatched to any gene: 12. From germline, CDR1 is SGHKS and CDR2 YYEKEE (reference sequence).

The genes are TRBV7-2 and TRBJ2-7; the match to TRBD2 covers 12 bases. The V segment lost 5 bases and the J segment 2 bases; nucleotides outside the gene matches: 4. The CDR3 runs 15 residues. The germline V gene encodes CDR1 SGHTA and CDR2 FQGNSA. CDR3 bases: TGTGCCAGCAGCATCTCTAGCGGGGGGGCCTACGAGCAGTACTTC. The encoded protein is CASSISSGGAYEQYF.

The table lists this clone with a count of one. V gene TRBV5-1 combines with J gene TRBJ1-3; a weak D match, TRBD1 (5 bases). Germline V CDR1 and CDR2: SGHRS, YFSETQ. Trimming took 0 bases from V and 4 from J, leaving 14 bases between them. This CDR3 has 16 amino acids. The CDR3 nucleotides are TGCGCCAGCAGCTTGGCCCCCGGCAGGGTGGGAAACACCATATATTTT. Translation gives CASSLAPGRVGNTIYF. Using reference TRBV5-1 and TRBJ1-3 for the parts outside the CDR3, the full variable domain is KAGVTQTPRYLIKTRGQQVTLSCSPISGHRSVSWYQQTPGQGLQFLFEYFSETQRNKGNFPGRFSGRQFSNSRSEMNVSTLELGDSALYLCASSLAPGRVGNTIYFGEGSWLTVV.

The genes are TRBV5-1 and TRBJ2-6, with D possibly being TRBD2 (5 bases). Looked up from germline, CDR1 is SGHRS and CDR2 is YFSETQ. The CDR3 covers 14 residues. The ends were cut back, 3 bases at V and 4 bases at J, with 8 bases in the middle. The CDR3 sequence is CASSSSPGANVLTF. Here the CDR3 DNA reads TGCGCCAGCAGCTCTAGCCCCGGGGCCAACGTCCTGACTTTC.

The chain has TRBV11-2 and TRBJ2-1; the D is unclear. The V gene lost 0 bases and the J gene lost 3 bases, with 12 bases spanning the gap. There are 16 residues in the CDR3. Germline-derived CDR1 and CDR2 are SGHAT and FQNNGV. CDR3 residues: CASSLDPGRSYNEQFF. As DNA, the CDR3 is TGTGCCAGCAGCTTAGACCCCGGACGGAGCTACAATGAGCAGTTCTTC.

Many counts were recorded for this clone. The rearrangement joins TRBV7-9 to TRBJ2-7, with a weak D call TRBD2 (5 bases). This CDR3 region has 14 residues. Trimming took off 5 bases at V and 1 base at J, with 12 bases between the two ends. Germline V gene lookup returns CDR1 SEHNR and CDR2 FQNEAQ (reference sequence). CDR3 amino acids: CASSAARGSYEQYF. The CDR3 DNA is TGTGCCAGCAGCGCGGCGAGAGGGTCCTACGAGCAGTACTTC.

The rearrangement links TRBV5-5 to TRBJ2-7; TRBD2 might be the D (6 bases). The CDR3 spans 14 residues. The V end lost 0 bases, the J end lost 2 bases, and 9 bases lay between the germline ends. Germline assignment: CDR1 SGHKS and CDR2 YYEKEE (reference sequence). CDR3 loop: CASSLAGVTYEQYF. CDR3 coding DNA: TGTGCCAGCAGCTTGGCGGGGGTGACCTACGAGCAGTACTTC.

The chain recombines TRBV15 with TRBJ1-3; perhaps TRBD1 as D (5 bases). Trimming took off 6 bases at V and 0 bases at J, with 15 bases between the two ends. This CDR3 contains 16 residues. Germline CDR1 is LNHNV and CDR2 is YYDKDF (reference sequence). The CDR3 DNA follows: TGTGCCACCAGTACCGGGACGGCCTTCTCTGGAAACACCATATATTTT. This sequence encodes CATSTGTAFSGNTIYF.

The chain is built from TRBV2 and TRBJ2-1; 13 bases are shared with TRBD2. J lost 1 base, V lost 8 bases, and 5 bases had no gene match. From germline, CDR1 is SNHLY and CDR2 FYNNEI. This CDR3 has 16 residues. As DNA, the CDR3 is TGTGCCAGCCGCGGACTAGCGGGGGCTTCCTACAATGAGCAGTTCTTC. Translating it yields CASRGLAGASYNEQFF.

The CDR3 DNA reads as TGTGCCACCAGGGGATTCGCCTATAATTCACCCCTCCACTTT. This sequence encodes CATRGFAYNSPLHF. V usage is TRBV6-5 and J usage is TRBJ1-6; D may be TRBD1 (6 bases). V was shortened by 10 bases and J by 2 bases, with 12 bases between the two germline ends. This CDR3 is 14 amino acids long. CDR1 is MNHEY and CDR2 is SVGAGI in the germline V gene.